A selection of T cell receptor beta chains follows, all from one sample in a study of blood T cell repertoires in COVID-19. Profiling relied on immunoSEQ multiplex PCR, and the TCRdb table lists in-frame clones only, not all of them. The table includes over 200,000 clones, about 93% detected once. The specimen sequenced was peripheral blood. The source of these receptors is a man aged 60 to 75 with COVID-19, enrolled during active disease. CDR3s leave out the opening cysteine and the closing phenylalanine or tryptophan. Clone size is shown for a subset of rows, as once, few, many or a class of expanded clone.

TRBV18	.	TRBJ1-2	ASSPADRASYYGYT
TRBV6-5	.	TRBJ1-6	ASGREGNSPLH
TRBV5-5	.	TRBJ2-3	ASSLVASGRADTQY
TRBV28	.	TRBJ1-3	ATAADGNTIY
TRBV7-3	.	TRBJ1-2	ASSLLLPGYT
TRBV11-2	.	TRBJ1-3	ASRKAGVNYSPGNTIY
TRBV5-1	.	TRBJ2-2	ASSFGSGGDGELF
TRBV5-1	.	TRBJ2-7	ASSLGASGAGEQY
TRBV4-1	once	TRBJ1-1	ASSQGGRSYTEAF
TRBV7-2	few	TRBJ2-2	ASSRGRESGELF
TRBV12-5	.	TRBJ2-3	ASGSTFSGGVYTQY
TRBV5-6	.	TRBJ1-1	ASSLWQTNTEAF
TRBV7-2	.	TRBJ1-2	ASSLFGENYGYT
TRBV2	.	TRBJ1-4	ASRETGAANEKLF
TRBV6-6	.	TRBJ1-4	ASSYAGPMGKLF
TRBV5-1	.	TRBJ2-5	ASSTPTGTGGETQY
TRBV27	.	TRBJ1-2	ASSSAGSGTESYGYT
TRBV2	.	TRBJ1-6	ASKQTASSYNSPLH
TRBV6-6	.	TRBJ1-2	ASSSQYGYT
TRBV6-5	.	TRBJ2-5	ASSYSTGQGETQY
TRBV5-1	.	TRBJ1-6	ASSLTGTASPLH
TRBV11-2	.	TRBJ2-2	ASSPGGLGELF
TRBV28	.	TRBJ2-6	ASSLLAEGANVLT
TRBV7-2	.	TRBJ1-1	ASSGQSKGTEAF
TRBV15	.	TRBJ1-2	ATSNGQGFGYGYT
TRBV6-2/TRBV6-3	.	TRBJ2-2	ASSRGTLAGGPGELF
TRBV4-1	.	TRBJ2-7	ASSQMRQVAHEQY
TRBV27	.	TRBJ1-6	ASSFRGVWSPLH
TRBV19	.	TRBJ2-7	ASSSYYEQY
TRBV23-1	.	TRBJ1-1	ASSQSSPSYQGMNTEAF
TRBV3-1/TRBV3-2	once	TRBJ2-1	ASSQERLSVGSYNEQF
TRBV19	.	TRBJ1-5	ASSILGEGNQPQH
TRBV9	.	TRBJ2-7	ASSTLPRGEQY
TRBV25-1	.	TRBJ1-5	ASSQAGGFQPQH
TRBV7-9	once	TRBJ1-2	ASSPGQFQHEGYT
TRBV25-1	few	TRBJ1-1	ASSESTLVGGMAF
TRBV28	once	TRBJ1-4	ASSLPTGGEEKLF
TRBV5-1	.	TRBJ1-1	ASSLNEGKNTEAF
TRBV10-3	.	TRBJ2-1	AISASGPTYNEQF
TRBV4-1	.	TRBJ1-1	ASSQHLDTGAEAF
TRBV7-2	.	TRBJ2-1	ASSPLGLAGGRNEQF
TRBV30	.	TRBJ1-6	AWGAVGGRSPLH
TRBV9	.	TRBJ1-2	ASSADRGTGEGYT
TRBV29-1	.	TRBJ1-1	SVHQTGGNTEAF
TRBV5-5	.	TRBJ2-2	ASSNTVLNTGELF
TRBV28	.	TRBJ2-7	ASSLSVAGVRHEQY